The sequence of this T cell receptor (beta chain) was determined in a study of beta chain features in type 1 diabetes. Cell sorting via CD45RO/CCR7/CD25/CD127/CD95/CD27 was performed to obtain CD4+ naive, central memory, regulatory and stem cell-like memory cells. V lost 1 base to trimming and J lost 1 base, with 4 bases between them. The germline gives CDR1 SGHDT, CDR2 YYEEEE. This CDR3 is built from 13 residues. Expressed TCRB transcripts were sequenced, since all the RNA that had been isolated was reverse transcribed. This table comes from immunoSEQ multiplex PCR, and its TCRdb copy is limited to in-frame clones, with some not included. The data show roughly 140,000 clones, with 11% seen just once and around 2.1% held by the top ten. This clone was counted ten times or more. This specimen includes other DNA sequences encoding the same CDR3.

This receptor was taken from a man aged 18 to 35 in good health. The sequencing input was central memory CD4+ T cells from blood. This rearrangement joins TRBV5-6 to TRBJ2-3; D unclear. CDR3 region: CASSLLGTDTQYF. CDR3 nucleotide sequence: TGTGCCAGCAGCTTGCTTGGCACAGATACGCAGTATTTT.